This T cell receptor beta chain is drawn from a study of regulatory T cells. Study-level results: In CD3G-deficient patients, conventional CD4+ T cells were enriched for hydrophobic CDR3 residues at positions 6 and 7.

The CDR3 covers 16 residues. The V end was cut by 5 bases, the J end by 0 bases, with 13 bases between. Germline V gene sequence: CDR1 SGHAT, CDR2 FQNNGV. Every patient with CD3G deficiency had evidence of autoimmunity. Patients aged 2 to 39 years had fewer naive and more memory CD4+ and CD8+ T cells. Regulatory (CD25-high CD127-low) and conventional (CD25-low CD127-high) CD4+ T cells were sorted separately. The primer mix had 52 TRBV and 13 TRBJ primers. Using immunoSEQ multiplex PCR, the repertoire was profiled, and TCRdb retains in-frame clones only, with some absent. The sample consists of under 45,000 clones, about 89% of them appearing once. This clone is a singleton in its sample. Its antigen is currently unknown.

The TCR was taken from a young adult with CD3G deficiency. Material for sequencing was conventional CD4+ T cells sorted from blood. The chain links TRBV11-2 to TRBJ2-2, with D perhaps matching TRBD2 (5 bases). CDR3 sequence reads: CASSMRRPSNTGELFF. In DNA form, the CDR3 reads TGTGCCAGCAGCATGCGGAGGCCCTCGAACACCGGGGAGCTGTTTTTT.